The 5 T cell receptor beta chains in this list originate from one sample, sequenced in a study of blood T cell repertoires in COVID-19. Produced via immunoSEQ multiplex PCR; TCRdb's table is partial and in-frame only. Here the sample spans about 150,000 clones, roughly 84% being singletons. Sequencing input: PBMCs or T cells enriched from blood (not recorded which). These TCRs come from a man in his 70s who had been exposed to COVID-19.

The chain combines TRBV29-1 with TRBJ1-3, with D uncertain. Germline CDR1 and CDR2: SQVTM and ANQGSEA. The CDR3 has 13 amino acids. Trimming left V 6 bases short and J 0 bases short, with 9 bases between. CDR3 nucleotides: TGCAGCGTCAAACAGAGCTCTGGAAACACCATATATTTT. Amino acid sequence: CSVKQSSGNTIYF.

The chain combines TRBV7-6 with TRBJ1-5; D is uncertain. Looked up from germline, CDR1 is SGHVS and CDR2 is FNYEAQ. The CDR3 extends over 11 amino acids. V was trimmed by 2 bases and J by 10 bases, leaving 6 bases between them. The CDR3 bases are TGTGCCAGCAGCTTAAACGGTCCCCAGCATTTT. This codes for CASSLNGPQHF.

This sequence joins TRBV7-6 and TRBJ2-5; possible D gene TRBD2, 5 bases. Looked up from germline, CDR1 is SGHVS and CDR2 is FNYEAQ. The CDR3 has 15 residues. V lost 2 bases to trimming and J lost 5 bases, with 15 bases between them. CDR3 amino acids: CASSLPRAGLETQYF. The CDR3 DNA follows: TGTGCCAGCAGCTTACCGAGGGCCGGTTTGGAGACCCAGTACTTC. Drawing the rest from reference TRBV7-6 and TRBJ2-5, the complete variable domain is GAGVSQSPRYKVTKRGQDVALRCDPISGHVSLYWYRQALGQGPEFLTYFNYEAQQDKSGLPNDRFSAERPEGSISTLTIQRTEQRDSAMYRCASSLPRAGLETQYFGPGTRLLVL.

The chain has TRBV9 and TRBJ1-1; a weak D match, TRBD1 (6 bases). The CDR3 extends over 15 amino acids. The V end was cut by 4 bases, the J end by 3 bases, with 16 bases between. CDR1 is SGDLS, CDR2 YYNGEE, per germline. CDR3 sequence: CASSPRTAIDTEAFF. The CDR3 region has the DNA TGTGCCAGCAGCCCCCGGACAGCTATCGACACTGAAGCTTTCTTT.

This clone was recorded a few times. The DNA for the CDR3 is TGTGCCACCGACCCGGACAGGGGACCTTTTAACACTGAAGCTTTCTTT. It is translated as CATDPDRGPFNTEAFF. V and J are TRBV24-1 and TRBJ1-1, with 9 bases lining up with TRBD1. J lost 2 bases, V lost 9 bases, and 12 bases had no gene match. CDR3 length: 16 amino acids. The germline CDR1 and CDR2 sequences are KGHDR and SFDVKD.